Each of the 28 T cell receptor beta chains below was sequenced from the same sample in a study of blood T cell repertoires in COVID-19. The table came from immunoSEQ multiplex PCR; TCRdb's copy has only in-frame clones and leaves some out. In the table there are around 160,000 clones, about 84% of which are singletons. The sample consisted of peripheral blood. These receptors originate from a man aged 60-69 years with active or convalescent COVID-19.

This chain joins TRBV18 and TRBJ1-1, with a tentative D call TRBD1 (5 bases). From germline, CDR1 is KGHSH and CDR2 LQKENI. V was pared by 6 bases and J by 11 bases, with 19 bases between. The CDR3 is 13 amino acids. The CDR3 nucleotides are TGTGCCAGCTCTCAACAGGAGAGGACCCCGGCTTTCTTT. Protein product: CASSQQERTPAFF.

This chain joins TRBV29-1 and TRBJ1-1, with TRBD1 matching 10 bases. In germline, CDR1 is SQVTM, CDR2 ANQGSEA. CDR3 length: 14 amino acids. Losses at the gene ends were 6 bases for V and 4 bases for J; bases not matched to a gene: 8. CDR3: CSVDRGRGGTEAFF. As DNA, the CDR3 is TGCAGCGTCGACAGGGGGCGAGGGGGCACTGAAGCTTTCTTT.

The chain is built from TRBV14 and TRBJ2-7, with D tentatively TRBD1 (6 bases). Per germline, CDR1 SGHDN and CDR2 FVKESK. The CDR3 has 12 amino acids. The V and J ends lost 8 bases and 0 bases respectively, with 8 bases between them. The chain's CDR3 is CASGQLSYEQYF. In DNA, the CDR3 is TGTGCCAGCGGACAGCTCTCCTACGAGCAGTACTTC.

The chain carries TRBV7-2 and TRBJ2-2; 10 nucleotides align to TRBD2. The CDR3 extends over 16 amino acids. The J segment lost 4 bases and the V segment lost 6 bases, leaving 8 bases of the junction unmatched. The germline CDR1 and CDR2 sequences are SGHTA and FQGNSA. In DNA, the CDR3 is TGTGCCAGCAGTCTACTAGCGGGGCGTGTCACCGGGGAGCTGTTTTTT. Amino acid sequence: CASSLLAGRVTGELFF.

V is TRBV4-1 and J is TRBJ1-2; 7 bases agree with TRBD1. The germline V gene encodes CDR1 MGHRA and CDR2 YSYEKL. V lost 0 bases, J lost 3 bases, and 10 bases stayed unmatched. The CDR3 sequence is 17 residues long. This CDR3 is CASSQDLYKGQHYGYTF. The DNA for the CDR3 is TGCGCCAGCAGCCAAGATCTCTATAAGGGACAGCACTATGGCTACACCTTC.

V and J are TRBV4-3 and TRBJ2-7; 7 bases line up with TRBD2. Per the germline V gene, CDR1 is LGHNA and CDR2 is YSLEER. This CDR3 is 15 amino acids long. V was pared by 0 bases and J by 7 bases, with 9 bases of the junction left unmatched. The CDR3 region is CASSQEAGDLEEQYF. Here the CDR3 DNA reads TGCGCCAGCAGCCAAGAGGCGGGAGATCTTGAAGAGCAGTACTTC.

The chain carries TRBV9 and TRBJ2-5, with D perhaps TRBD2 (6 bases). The CDR3 loop spans 13 amino acids. Germline V gene data show CDR1 as SGDLS and CDR2 as YYNGEE. The V end was cut by 0 bases, the J end by 5 bases, with 8 bases between. CDR3 sequence: CASSVDLAETQYF. The CDR3 DNA sequence: TGTGCCAGCAGCGTAGACCTAGCGGAGACCCAGTACTTC.

The chain uses TRBV18 and TRBJ2-6, with no clear D. Germline V gene lookup returns CDR1 KGHSH and CDR2 LQKENI. V was clipped by 6 bases and J by 7 bases, with 10 bases between them. This CDR3 has 13 residues. In DNA, the CDR3 is TGTGCCAGCTCGCCCGACACCGCCAACGTCCTGACTTTC. This encodes CASSPDTANVLTF.

The V gene is TRBV28, the J gene TRBJ2-2, with D hard to call. Per germline, CDR1 MDHEN and CDR2 SYDVKM. The CDR3 totals 14 residues. The ends were cut back, 8 bases at V and 2 bases at J, with 12 bases in the middle. CDR3 in amino acids: CASETPFNTGELFF. CDR3 nucleotides: TGTGCCAGCGAGACTCCGTTTAACACCGGGGAGCTGTTTTTT.

The gene calls are TRBV3-1 (or the pseudogene TRBV3-2) and TRBJ1-1, with 9 bases lining up with TRBD1. Per germline, CDR1 LGHDT and CDR2 YNNKEL (reference sequence). This CDR3 comprises 14 residues. V dropped 8 bases and J dropped 3; count of bases not matched to a gene: 7. CDR3 coding DNA: TGTGCCAGCCCTTTAAGGGACAGGGACACTGAAGCTTTCTTT. It encodes CASPLRDRDTEAFF.

In its sample, this clone was seen a few times. This rearrangement joins TRBV6-6 to TRBJ1-2, with D maybe TRBD1 (5 bases). The CDR3 totals 14 residues. In germline, CDR1 is MNHNY, CDR2 SVGAGI (reference sequence). The ends were cut back, 2 bases at V and 0 bases at J, with 7 bases in the middle. The CDR3 spells CASSYRGTNYGYTF. CDR3 DNA: TGTGCCAGCAGTTACAGGGGTACTAACTATGGCTACACCTTC.

The chain recombines TRBV2 with TRBJ2-3, with D unclear. There are 16 residues in the CDR3. Looked up from germline, CDR1 is SNHLY and CDR2 is FYNNEI. V lost 1 base and J 1 base, leaving 12 bases between the germline ends. CDR3 sequence (DNA): TGTGCCAGCAGTGAAGGGCGGAGCGCCCGCACAGATACGCAGTATTTT. Translating gives CASSEGRSARTDTQYF.

This chain uses TRBV6-6 with TRBJ2-1, with 14 nucleotides matching TRBD2. Per the germline V gene, CDR1 is MNHNY and CDR2 is SVGAGI (reference sequence). V lost 5 bases to trimming and J lost 7 bases; unmatched junction nucleotides: 13. CDR3 length: 18 amino acids. The CDR3: CASSPPRLAGGGLNEQFF. The CDR3 nucleotides read TGTGCCAGCAGTCCCCCCCGACTAGCGGGAGGGGGGTTGAATGAGCAGTTCTTC.

In DNA, the CDR3 is TGTGCCAGCAGGGGGACAGGGTACGGCTACACCTTC. It encodes CASRGTGYGYTF. The V gene is TRBV5-8, the J gene TRBJ1-2, with 9 bases matching TRBD1. V was pared by 5 bases and J by 8 bases, with 4 bases of the junction left unmatched. CDR1 is SGHTS and CDR2 is YDEGEE in the germline V gene. CDR3 length: 12 amino acids.

The chain uses TRBV7-9 and TRBJ1-3; the D is unclear. CDR3 size: 14 residues. Per the germline V gene, CDR1 is SEHNR and CDR2 is FQNEAQ (reference sequence). The CDR3 loop is CALEKREYGNTIYF. The DNA of the CDR3 is TGTGCACTGGAGAAGAGGGAGTACGGAAACACCATATATTTT.

V usage is TRBV4-1 and J usage is TRBJ1-5; tentative D call: TRBD1 (6 bases). The CDR3 consists of 15 residues. CDR1 and CDR2 from the germline V gene are MGHRA and YSYEKL. V lost 3 bases and J 0 bases, leaving 9 bases between the germline ends. DNA for the CDR3: TGCGCCAGCAGCCAGAGGGACAATAGCAATCAGCCCCAGCATTTT. Translated: CASSQRDNSNQPQHF.

CDR3 amino acids: CASSASEGAGGNTIYF. CDR3 DNA sequence: TGTGCCAGCAGCGCTAGCGAGGGGGCGGGTGGAAACACCATATATTTT. V and J are TRBV9 and TRBJ1-3, with 7 bases fitting TRBD1. Per germline, CDR1 SGDLS and CDR2 YYNGEE. V lost 3 bases to trimming and J lost 3 bases; unmatched junction nucleotides: 9. This CDR3 spans 16 amino acids.

This chain's CDR3 is CAIKGQLDTDTQYF. The DNA for the CDR3 is TGTGCCATCAAGGGACAGTTGGACACAGATACGCAGTATTTT. V is TRBV10-3 and J is TRBJ2-3, with 7 bases aligning to TRBD1. This CDR3 contains 14 residues. Germline CDR1 ENHRY, CDR2 SYGVKD. The J segment lost 2 bases and the V segment lost 7 bases, leaving 6 bases of the junction unmatched.

The rearrangement uses TRBV3-1 (or the pseudogene TRBV3-2) and TRBJ2-7; 10 bases are a match to TRBD1. This CDR3 contains 15 residues. The germline gives CDR1 LGHDT, CDR2 YNNKEL (reference sequence). The ends lost 3 bases at V and 2 bases at J; junction bases unmatched: 4. The DNA of the CDR3 is TGTGCCAGCAGCCAGCGACAGGGGGCGGCCTACGAGCAGTACTTC. It yields the protein CASSQRQGAAYEQYF.

In this sample, this clone turned up a few times. The chain is built from TRBV3-1 (or the pseudogene TRBV3-2) and TRBJ1-4, with D maybe TRBD1 (6 bases). This CDR3 is built from 15 residues. Trimming took off 1 base at V and 7 bases at J, with 13 bases between the two ends. CDR1 LGHDT and CDR2 YNNKEL come from the germline V gene (reference sequence). Here the CDR3 reads CASSQGGGFSEKLFF. The CDR3 coding sequence is TGTGCCAGCAGCCAAGGGGGGGGCTTTAGTGAAAAACTGTTTTTT.

This chain connects TRBV7-2 to TRBJ1-3; possible D gene TRBD1, 6 bases. The CDR3 sequence is 12 residues long. The V end lost 5 bases, the J end lost 8 bases, and 10 bases lay between the germline ends. CDR1 and CDR2 from the germline V gene are SGHTA and FQGNSA. DNA of the CDR3: TGTGCCAGCAGCCCCAGGGGATACACCATATATTTT. The encoded protein is CASSPRGYTIYF.

This clone was found a few times. This chain uses TRBV5-1 with TRBJ2-7, with 7 positions matching TRBD1. The CDR3 covers 15 residues. Germline values: CDR1 SGHRS, CDR2 YFSETQ. The junction had 10 bases not matched to a gene; V was cut back by 4 bases and J by 3 bases. This CDR3 is CASSLSPGQRYEQYF. CDR3 DNA sequence: TGCGCCAGCAGCCTATCGCCGGGACAGCGCTACGAGCAGTACTTC.

The chain joins TRBV6-5 to TRBJ1-1; maybe TRBD1 (5 bases). The ends were cut back, 4 bases at V and 1 base at J, with 7 bases in the middle. From germline, CDR1 is MNHEY and CDR2 SVGAGI. This CDR3 is 13 amino acids long. CDR3 coding DNA: TGTGCCAGCAGTTGGGGCCAGAACACTGAAGCTTTCTTT. Translation gives CASSWGQNTEAFF.

The V gene is TRBV28, the J gene TRBJ2-5, with 11 bases matching TRBD1. The length of the CDR3 is 15 residues. Germline V gives CDR1 MDHEN, CDR2 SYDVKM. The trim removed 5 bases at V and 4 bases at J, leaving 6 bases unmatched. CDR3 bases: TGTGCCAGCAGTCCCCGGGACAGGGGGACAGAGACCCAGTACTTC. Protein: CASSPRDRGTETQYF.

The V and J genes are TRBV24-1 and TRBJ2-1; TRBD2 aligns across 8 bases. J was trimmed by 3 bases and V by 7 bases; bases with no gene match: 7. This CDR3 region has 15 residues. CDR1 is KGHDR and CDR2 is SFDVKD in the germline V gene. The CDR3 DNA sequence: TGTGCCACCAGCGTAAGCGGGAGAAACTACAATGAGCAGTTCTTC. Protein: CATSVSGRNYNEQFF.

The chain employs TRBV4-3 and TRBJ2-2; no clear D gene. Germline CDR1 LGHNA, CDR2 YSLEER. The CDR3 spans 15 residues. Deletions cut 0 bases from V and 6 bases from J, with 11 bases between. In DNA form, the CDR3 reads TGCGCCAGCAGCCAAGATATCGCACCGGCCGGGGAGCTGTTTTTT. Its protein is CASSQDIAPAGELFF.

This clone was seen once. This chain links TRBV5-4 with TRBJ1-1; weak D call: TRBD1 (5 bases). This CDR3 region has 14 residues. Germline assignment: CDR1 SGHNT and CDR2 YYREEE (reference sequence). V lost 4 bases and J 11 bases, leaving 21 bases between the germline ends. The CDR3, as DNA: TGTGCCAGCAGCGCGGCGGGACCTCGAGAGTACGCTTTCTTT. It encodes CASSAAGPREYAFF. The entire variable domain, with the rest obtained from reference TRBV5-4 and TRBJ1-1, is as follows: ETGVTQSPTHLIKTRGQQVTLRCSSQSGHNTVSWYQQALGQGPQFIFQYYREEENGRGNFPPRFSGLQFPNYSSELNVNALELDDSALYLCASSAAGPREYAFFGQGTRLTVV.

The CDR3 loop reads CASSIWGRGGDNEQFF. CDR3 DNA sequence: TGTGCCAGTAGTATCTGGGGCAGGGGAGGGGACAATGAGCAGTTCTTC. The genes are TRBV19 and TRBJ2-1; tentatively, D is TRBD2 (7 bases). In germline, CDR1 is LNHDA, CDR2 SQIVND (reference sequence). The CDR3 covers 16 residues. V was trimmed by 3 bases and J by 5 bases, leaving 17 bases between them.